This TCR beta chain was found in a study of blood T cell repertoires in COVID-19. Germline assignment: CDR1 SGHRS and CDR2 YFSETQ. The germline V and J ends were trimmed by 3 bases and 3 bases, with 16 bases remaining between them. The CDR3 contains 16 residues. Sequencing was performed with immunoSEQ multiplex PCR; in TCRdb, only in-frame clones are kept and a portion is missing. The data contain about 230,000 clones, approximately 89% of them singletons. The J gene is TRBJ1-5, the V gene TRBV5-1; D may be TRBD1 (6 bases). Source material: PBMCs or T cells enriched from blood (not recorded which). The receptor's source is a woman aged 30 to 39 with acute COVID-19. The CDR3 loop is CASSWGSRGHNQPQHF. The CDR3 nucleotides are TGCGCCAGCAGCTGGGGGAGCAGGGGTCACAATCAGCCCCAGCATTTT. Full variable domain (rest looked up from reference TRBV5-1 and TRBJ1-5): KAGVTQTPRYLIKTRGQQVTLSCSPISGHRSVSWYQQTPGQGLQFLFEYFSETQRNKGNFPGRFSGRQFSNSRSEMNVSTLELGDSALYLCASSWGSRGHNQPQHFGDGTRLSIL.